This TCR beta chain was profiled in a study of T cell responses to AZD1222 COVID-19 vaccine. J lost 4 bases, V lost 6 bases, and 9 bases had no gene match. From germline, CDR1 is MNHEY and CDR2 SVGAGI. The CDR3 contains 15 residues. The data were produced by immunoSEQ multiplex PCR, yet TCRdb's version contains in-frame clones alone and is incomplete. The table lists some 130,000 clones, 93% of them singletons. This sample comprised peripheral blood, obtained on day 0 of AZD1222 vaccination. The TCR sequence derives from an adult in good health. The J gene is TRBJ1-2, the V gene TRBV6-5, with TRBD1 identical over 9 bases. This chain's CDR3 is CASSNDRGGIYGYTF. CDR3 in DNA: TGTGCCAGCAGCAACGACAGGGGGGGGATCTATGGCTACACCTTC.